This T cell receptor (beta chain) is from a study of cytomegalovirus exposure and HLA in healthy donors. Regarding the study as a whole: Looking again later, the authors saw that most CMV-associated TCR beta chains seemed HLA-restricted. In a later analysis, TCR beta V- and J-gene trimming was associated with a missense DCLRE1C variant. Earlier analysis looked at TCR beta V segments, and most were productive about 90% or about 30% of the time.

With 1 base removed from V and 0 bases from J, the gap between germline ends came to 10 bases. In germline, CDR1 is WSHSY, CDR2 SAAADI. The CDR3 length is 16 residues. Both 60 Vbeta primers and 13 Jbeta primers went into the PCR. Sequencing was performed with immunoSEQ multiplex PCR; in TCRdb, only in-frame clones are kept and a portion is missing. The sample carries 120,000 or so clones, around 80% recorded once. Unrecorded immune exposure was likely among donors, who were nominally healthy when sampled. A word on this clone: Its specificity is not known.

This clonotype was sampled from a man aged 30-40 years in good health and CMV-seropositive. Sequenced sample: PBMCs. The chain has TRBV10-2 and TRBJ1-5; D unclear. This chain's CDR3 is CASSEYSSYSNQPQHF. CDR3 bases: TGCGCCAGCAGTGAGTATAGCAGTTATAGCAATCAGCCCCAGCATTTT.